This T cell receptor beta chain is from a study of blood T cell repertoires in COVID-19. Study-level background: Some COVID-19 samples were acute and others convalescent; all came from the United States, Italy and Spain. Nucleic acid was either cDNA or gDNA, and it came from T cells, B-cell-depleted T cells, or PBMCs.

The CDR3 covers 16 residues. The V gene end was trimmed by 0 bases and the J gene end by 6 bases; junction bases not matched to a gene: 5. Germline V gene data show CDR1 as SGDLS and CDR2 as YYNGEE. Source study methods: Reference gene primer amplification in the assay estimated nucleated cell counts. Assay used: immunoSEQ multiplex PCR; TCRdb lists only in-frame clones, some missing. V and J calls and clone size are given by that table; D and trimming were obtained from the DNA. The sample holds about 67,000 clones, over 80% seen once. The source of this sequence is a man aged 50-59 years with active COVID-19. The sequenced sample was peripheral blood. The J gene is TRBJ2-1, the V gene TRBV9; 11 nucleotides agree with TRBD2. The CDR3 sequence is CASSVAGTSGPNEQFF. CDR3 DNA sequence: TGTGCCAGCAGCGTAGCAGGGACTAGCGGCCCCAATGAGCAGTTCTTC.